Listed here are 9 T cell receptor beta chains from one sample, sequenced in a study of OX40 agonist ivuxolimab in advanced cancers. Here immunoSEQ multiplex PCR was the method, and the copy in TCRdb shows in-frame clones only, minus some. This table holds tens of thousands of clones, 80% to 95% found once. The sample here was CD4+ or CD8+ T cells sorted from blood, taken in a trial of the OX40 agonist ivuxolimab. The receptors were sampled from an adult with an advanced solid tumor such as melanoma, head and neck, liver or kidney cancer.

The chain employs TRBV30 and TRBJ2-3; D unresolved. The V gene lost 2 bases and the J gene lost 6 bases, with 3 bases spanning the gap. This CDR3 has 10 amino acids. The germline V gene has CDR1 GTSNPN and CDR2 SVGIG (reference sequence). CDR3 sequence (DNA): TGTGCCTGGAGTAGGGATACGCAGTATTTT. This translates into CAWSRDTQYF.

This rearrangement joins TRBV28 to TRBJ1-1; tentative D call: TRBD1 (6 bases). The V gene lost 6 bases and the J gene lost 11 bases, with 22 bases spanning the gap. CDR3 length: 14 residues. Germline CDR1 and CDR2: MDHEN and SYDVKM. CDR3 protein: CASRMVLGGALAFF. The CDR3, as DNA: TGTGCCAGCAGGATGGTCCTGGGGGGCGCATTGGCTTTCTTT.

This chain links TRBV6-5 with TRBJ2-7; the D gene could be TRBD1 or TRBD2 (6 bases each). V lost 8 bases to trimming and J lost 2 bases, with 16 bases between them. This CDR3 has 14 residues. Germline CDR1 is MNHEY and CDR2 is SVGAGI. CDR3 in amino acids: CASRGGLPTYEQYF. CDR3 nucleotide sequence: TGTGCCAGCCGAGGGGGGCTTCCGACCTACGAGCAGTACTTC.

The chain couples TRBV6-5 to TRBJ1-1, with D unclear. Germline CDR1 is MNHEY and CDR2 is SVGAGI. V lost 0 bases to trimming and J lost 0 bases, with 8 bases between them. The CDR3 extends over 15 amino acids. The CDR3: CASSYSMPVNTEAFF. For the CDR3, the DNA is TGTGCCAGCAGTTACTCGATGCCGGTGAACACTGAAGCTTTCTTT.

This CDR3 reads CASSPHWDRGGYEQYF. DNA for the CDR3: TGTGCCAGCAGCCCACATTGGGACAGGGGAGGTTACGAGCAGTACTTC. This chain joins TRBV7-9 and TRBJ2-7, with 10 bases matching TRBD1. The CDR3 runs 16 residues. V gave up 5 bases and J gave up 4 bases; unmatched junction bases: 11. CDR1 and CDR2 (germline): SEHNR, FQNEAQ (reference sequence).

The chain carries TRBV19 and TRBJ2-2; tentatively, D is TRBD1 or TRBD2 (7 bases each). The CDR3 runs to 14 residues. V was pared by 4 bases and J by 6 bases, with 12 bases between. CDR1 is LNHDA, CDR2 SQIVND, per germline (reference sequence). The CDR3 here is CASSNQGGPGELFF. The CDR3 DNA reads as TGTGCCAGTAGTAATCAGGGGGGGCCCGGGGAGCTGTTTTTT.

The chain links TRBV4-2 to TRBJ2-1; 12 bases match TRBD1. V lost 3 bases, J lost 7 bases, and 4 bases stayed unmatched. The CDR3 contains 15 residues. Germline-derived CDR1 and CDR2 are LGHNA and YNFKEQ. The CDR3 sequence is CASSQGQGAGNEQFF. As DNA, the CDR3 is TGTGCCAGCAGCCAGGGACAGGGGGCTGGGAATGAGCAGTTCTTC.

V and J are TRBV7-2 and TRBJ2-1; the D is unclear. The CDR3 is 14 residues long. Trimming stripped 4 bases from V and 11 bases from J, with 18 bases between. CDR1 and CDR2 (germline): SGHTA, FQGNSA. CDR3 residues: CASSSAPDRYKQFF. The CDR3 coding sequence is TGTGCCAGCAGCTCCGCACCCGACCGTTACAAGCAGTTCTTC.

This sequence joins TRBV19 and TRBJ2-1; unclear D gene. V shed 7 bases and J shed 4 bases, with 14 bases lying between them. CDR1 and CDR2 from the germline V gene are LNHDA and SQIVND (reference sequence). This CDR3 has 14 amino acids. Here the CDR3 DNA reads TGTGCCAGTATGTCTAATCCACAATACAATGAGCAGTTCTTC. It translates to CASMSNPQYNEQFF.